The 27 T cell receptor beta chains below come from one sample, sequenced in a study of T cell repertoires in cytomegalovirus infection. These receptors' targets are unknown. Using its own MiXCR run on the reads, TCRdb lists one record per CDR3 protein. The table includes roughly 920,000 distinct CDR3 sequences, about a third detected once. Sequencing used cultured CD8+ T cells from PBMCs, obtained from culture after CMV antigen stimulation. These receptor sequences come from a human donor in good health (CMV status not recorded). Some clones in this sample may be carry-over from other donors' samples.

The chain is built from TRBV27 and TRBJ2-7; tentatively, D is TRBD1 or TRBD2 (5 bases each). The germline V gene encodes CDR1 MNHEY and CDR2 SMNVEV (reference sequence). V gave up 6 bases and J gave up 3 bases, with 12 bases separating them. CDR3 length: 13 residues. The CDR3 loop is CASRRGVSYEQYF. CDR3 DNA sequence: TGTGCCAGCAGACGAGGGGTGAGCTACGAGCAGTACTTC.

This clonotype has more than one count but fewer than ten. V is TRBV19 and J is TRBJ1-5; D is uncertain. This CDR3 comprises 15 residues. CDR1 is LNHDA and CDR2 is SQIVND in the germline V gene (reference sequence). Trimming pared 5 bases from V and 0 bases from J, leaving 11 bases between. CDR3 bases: TGTGCCAGTAGTGAGGGAGATCATAGCAATCAGCCCCAGCATTTT. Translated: CASSEGDHSNQPQHF.

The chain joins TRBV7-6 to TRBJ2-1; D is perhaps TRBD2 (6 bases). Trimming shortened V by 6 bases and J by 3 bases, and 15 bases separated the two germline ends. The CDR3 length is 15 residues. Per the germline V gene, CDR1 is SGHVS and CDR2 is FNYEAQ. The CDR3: CASRSTIGGYNEQFF. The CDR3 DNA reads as TGTGCCAGCAGGTCGACTATCGGGGGCTACAATGAGCAGTTCTTC.

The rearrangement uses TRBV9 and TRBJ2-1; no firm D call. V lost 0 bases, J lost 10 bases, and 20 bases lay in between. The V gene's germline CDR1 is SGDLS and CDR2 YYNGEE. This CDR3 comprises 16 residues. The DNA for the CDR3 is TGTGCCAGCAGCGTAGCTCGAAAGGGTGAGAAGCTGGAGCAGTTCTTC. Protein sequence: CASSVARKGEKLEQFF.

CDR3 sequence: CASSLPVAGQETQYF. The CDR3 nucleotides are TGTGCCAGCAGCCTCCCTGTCGCGGGCCAAGAGACCCAGTACTTC. This chain connects TRBV7-9 to TRBJ2-5; TRBD2 is a possible D gene (5 bases). V was pared by 5 bases and J by 1 base, with 14 bases between. The CDR3 covers 15 residues. From germline, CDR1 is SEHNR and CDR2 FQNEAQ (reference sequence).

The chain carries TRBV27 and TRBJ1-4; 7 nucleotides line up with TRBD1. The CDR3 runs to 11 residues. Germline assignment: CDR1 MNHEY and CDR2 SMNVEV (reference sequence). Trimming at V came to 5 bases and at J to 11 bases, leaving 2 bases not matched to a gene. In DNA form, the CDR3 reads TGTGCCAGCAGTACAGGGGTGAAACTGTTTTTT. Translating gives CASSTGVKLFF.

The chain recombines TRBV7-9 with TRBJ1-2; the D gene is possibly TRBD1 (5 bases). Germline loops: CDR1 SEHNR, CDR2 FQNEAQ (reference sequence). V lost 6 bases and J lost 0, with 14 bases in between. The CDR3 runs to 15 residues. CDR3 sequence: CASRAGSETNYGYTF. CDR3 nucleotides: TGTGCCAGCAGGGCAGGGTCGGAGACTAACTATGGCTACACCTTC.

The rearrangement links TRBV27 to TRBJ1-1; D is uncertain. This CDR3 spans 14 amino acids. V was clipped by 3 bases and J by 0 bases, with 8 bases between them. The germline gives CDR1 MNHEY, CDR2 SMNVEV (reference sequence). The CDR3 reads CASSLEALNTEAFF. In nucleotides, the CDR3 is TGTGCCAGCAGTTTGGAGGCCCTGAACACTGAAGCTTTCTTT.

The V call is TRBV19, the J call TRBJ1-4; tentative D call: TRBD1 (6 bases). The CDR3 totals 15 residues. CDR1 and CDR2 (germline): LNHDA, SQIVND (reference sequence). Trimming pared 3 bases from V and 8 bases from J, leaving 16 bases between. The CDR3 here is CASSIGQGPGEKLFF. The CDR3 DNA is TGTGCCAGTAGTATTGGTCAGGGGCCAGGAGAAAAACTGTTTTTT.

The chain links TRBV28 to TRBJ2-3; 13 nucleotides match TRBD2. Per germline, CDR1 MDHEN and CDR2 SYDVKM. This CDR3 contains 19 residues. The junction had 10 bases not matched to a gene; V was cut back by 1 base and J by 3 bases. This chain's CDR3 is CASSLFQGGLAGKTDTQYF. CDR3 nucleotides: TGTGCCAGCAGTTTATTTCAGGGGGGACTAGCGGGGAAAACAGATACGCAGTATTTT.

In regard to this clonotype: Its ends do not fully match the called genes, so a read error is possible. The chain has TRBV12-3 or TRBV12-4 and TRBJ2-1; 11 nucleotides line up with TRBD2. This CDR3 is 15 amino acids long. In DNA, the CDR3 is TGTGCCAGCAGATCGGGACTAGCGGCCTACATTGAGCAGTTCTTC. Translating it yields CASRSGLAAYIEQFF.

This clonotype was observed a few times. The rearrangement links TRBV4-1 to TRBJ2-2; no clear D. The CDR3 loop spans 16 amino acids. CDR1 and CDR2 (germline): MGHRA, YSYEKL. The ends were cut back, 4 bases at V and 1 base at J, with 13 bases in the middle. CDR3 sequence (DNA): TGCGCCAGCAGCCCCCGTGAAAAACGGAACACCGGGGAGCTGTTTTTT. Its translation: CASSPREKRNTGELFF.

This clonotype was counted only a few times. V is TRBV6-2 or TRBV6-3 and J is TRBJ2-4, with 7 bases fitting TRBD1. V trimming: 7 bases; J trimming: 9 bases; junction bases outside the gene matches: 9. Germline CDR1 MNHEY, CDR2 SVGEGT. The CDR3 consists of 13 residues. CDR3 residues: CASTRQGSAIQYF. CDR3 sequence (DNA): TGTGCCAGCACGAGACAGGGAAGCGCCATTCAGTACTTC.

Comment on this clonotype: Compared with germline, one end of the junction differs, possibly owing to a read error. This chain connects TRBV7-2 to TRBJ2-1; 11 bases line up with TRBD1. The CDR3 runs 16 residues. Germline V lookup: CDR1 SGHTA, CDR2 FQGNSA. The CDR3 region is CVSSLWTGGVYNEQFF. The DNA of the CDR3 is TGTGTCAGCAGCCTGTGGACAGGGGGCGTATACAATGAGCAGTTCTTC.

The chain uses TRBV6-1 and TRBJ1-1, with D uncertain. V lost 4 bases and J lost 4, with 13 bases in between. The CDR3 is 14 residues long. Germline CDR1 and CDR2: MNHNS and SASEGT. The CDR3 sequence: CASSVVGLSTEAFF. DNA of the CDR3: TGTGCCAGCAGTGTAGTAGGGTTGAGCACTGAAGCTTTCTTT.

The CDR3 region has the DNA TGTGCCAGCAGCCAAGATGTCGCCCGAACTAGCGGGGGAAATGAGCAGTTCTTC. It translates to CASSQDVARTSGGNEQFF. V and J are TRBV4-2 and TRBJ2-1, with 11 bases lining up with TRBD2. There are 18 residues in the CDR3. Trimming at V came to 0 bases and at J to 7 bases, leaving 11 bases not matched to a gene. The germline V gene encodes CDR1 LGHNA and CDR2 YNFKEQ.

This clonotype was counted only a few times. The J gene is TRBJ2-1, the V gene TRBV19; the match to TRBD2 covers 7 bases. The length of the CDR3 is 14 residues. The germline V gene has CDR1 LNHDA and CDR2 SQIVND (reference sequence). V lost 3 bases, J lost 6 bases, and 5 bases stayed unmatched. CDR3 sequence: CASSIGGGGNEQFF. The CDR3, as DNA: TGTGCCAGTAGTATTGGGGGGGGAGGCAATGAGCAGTTCTTC.

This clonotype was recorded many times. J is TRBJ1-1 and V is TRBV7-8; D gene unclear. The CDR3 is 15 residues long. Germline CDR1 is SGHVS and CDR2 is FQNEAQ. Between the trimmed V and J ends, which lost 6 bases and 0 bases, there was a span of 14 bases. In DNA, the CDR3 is TGTGCCAGCAGGAAGGCAGCTATCATGAACACTGAAGCTTTCTTT. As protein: CASRKAAIMNTEAFF.

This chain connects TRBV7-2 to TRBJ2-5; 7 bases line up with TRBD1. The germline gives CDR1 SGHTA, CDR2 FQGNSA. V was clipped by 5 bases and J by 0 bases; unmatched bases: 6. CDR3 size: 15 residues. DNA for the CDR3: TGTGCCAGCAGCATTTTGGACAGGTACCAAGAGACCCAGTACTTC. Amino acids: CASSILDRYQETQYF.

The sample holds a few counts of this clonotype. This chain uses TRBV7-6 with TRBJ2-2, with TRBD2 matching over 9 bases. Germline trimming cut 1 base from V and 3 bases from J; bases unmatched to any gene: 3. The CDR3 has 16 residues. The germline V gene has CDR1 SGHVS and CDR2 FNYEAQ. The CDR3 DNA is TGTGCCAGCAGCTTAGTAGCGGGGGATGACACCGGGGAGCTGTTTTTT. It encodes CASSLVAGDDTGELFF.

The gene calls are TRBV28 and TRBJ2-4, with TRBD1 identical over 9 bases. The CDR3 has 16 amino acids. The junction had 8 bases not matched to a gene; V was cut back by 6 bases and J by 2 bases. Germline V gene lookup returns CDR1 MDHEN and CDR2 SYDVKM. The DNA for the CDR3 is TGTGCCAGCAGAACCCACAGGGGGCTAACCAAAAACATTCAGTACTTC. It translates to CASRTHRGLTKNIQYF.

CDR3 region: CASSPGPPPLSPLHF. As DNA, the CDR3 is TGTGCCAGCAGCCCGGGACCCCCTCCGCTTTCACCCCTCCACTTT. V usage is TRBV28 and J usage is TRBJ1-6; TRBD1 is a possible D gene (5 bases). Trimming took 6 bases from V and 9 from J, leaving 18 bases between them. Germline CDR1 and CDR2: MDHEN and SYDVKM. The CDR3 runs to 15 residues.

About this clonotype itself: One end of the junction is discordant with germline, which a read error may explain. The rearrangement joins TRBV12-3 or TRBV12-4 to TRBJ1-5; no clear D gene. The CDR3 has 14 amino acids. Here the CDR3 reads CANSALGSNQPQHF. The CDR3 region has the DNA TGTGCCAACAGTGCACTAGGGAGCAATCAGCCCCAGCATTTT.

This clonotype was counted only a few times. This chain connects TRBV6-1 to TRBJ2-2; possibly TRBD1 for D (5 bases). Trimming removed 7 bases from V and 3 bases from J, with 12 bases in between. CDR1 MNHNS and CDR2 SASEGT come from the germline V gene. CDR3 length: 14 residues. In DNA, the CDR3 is TGTGCCAGCATCGTTCAGGGCTACACCGGGGAGCTGTTTTTT. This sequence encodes CASIVQGYTGELFF.

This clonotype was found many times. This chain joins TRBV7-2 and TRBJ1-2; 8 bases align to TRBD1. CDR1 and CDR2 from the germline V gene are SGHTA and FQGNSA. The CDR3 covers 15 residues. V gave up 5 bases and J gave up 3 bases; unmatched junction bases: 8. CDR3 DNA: TGTGCCAGCAGCGAGACCAGGGGGCGCGACTATGGCTACACCTTC. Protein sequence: CASSETRGRDYGYTF.

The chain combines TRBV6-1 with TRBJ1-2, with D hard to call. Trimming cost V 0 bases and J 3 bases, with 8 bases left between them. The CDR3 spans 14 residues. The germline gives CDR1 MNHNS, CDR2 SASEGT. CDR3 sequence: CASSEALGDYGYTF. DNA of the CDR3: TGTGCCAGCAGTGAAGCGCTTGGAGACTATGGCTACACCTTC.

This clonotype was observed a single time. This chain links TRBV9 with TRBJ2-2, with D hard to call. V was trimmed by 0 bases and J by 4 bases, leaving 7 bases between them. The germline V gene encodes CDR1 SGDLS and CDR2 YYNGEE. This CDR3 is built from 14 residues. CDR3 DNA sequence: TGTGCCAGCAGCGTAGGAGACGGCACCGGGGAGCTGTTTTTT. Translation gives CASSVGDGTGELFF.